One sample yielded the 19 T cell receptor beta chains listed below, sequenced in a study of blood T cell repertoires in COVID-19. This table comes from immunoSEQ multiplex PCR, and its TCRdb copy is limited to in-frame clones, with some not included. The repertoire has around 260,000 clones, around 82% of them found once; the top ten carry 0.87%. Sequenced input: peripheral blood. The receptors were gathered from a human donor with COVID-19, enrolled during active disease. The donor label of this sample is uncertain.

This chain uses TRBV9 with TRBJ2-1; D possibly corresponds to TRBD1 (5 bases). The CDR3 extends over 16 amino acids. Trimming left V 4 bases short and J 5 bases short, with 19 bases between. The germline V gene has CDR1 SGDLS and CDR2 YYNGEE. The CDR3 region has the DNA TGTGCCAGCAGCCGTTTTGGGCAGGGAAGAAACAATGAGCAGTTCTTC. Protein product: CASSRFGQGRNNEQFF.

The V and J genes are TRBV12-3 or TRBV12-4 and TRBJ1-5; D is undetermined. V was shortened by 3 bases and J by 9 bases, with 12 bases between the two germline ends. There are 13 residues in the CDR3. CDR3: CASSLSGVRPQHF. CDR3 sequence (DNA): TGTGCCAGCAGTTTGTCCGGGGTTAGGCCCCAGCATTTT.

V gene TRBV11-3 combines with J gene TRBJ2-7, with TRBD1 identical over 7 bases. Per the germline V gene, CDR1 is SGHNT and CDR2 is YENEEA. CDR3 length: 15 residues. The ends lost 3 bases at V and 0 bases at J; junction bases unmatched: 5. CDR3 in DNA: TGTGCCAGCAGCTTGATGGGGGACAGCTCCTACGAGCAGTACTTC. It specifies CASSLMGDSSYEQYF. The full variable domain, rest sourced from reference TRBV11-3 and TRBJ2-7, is EAGVVQSPRYKIIEKKQPVAFWCNPISGHNTLYWYLQNLGQGPELLIRYENEEAVDDSQLPKDRFSAERLKGVDSTLKIQPAELGDSAVYLCASSLMGDSSYEQYFGPGTRLTVT.

The CDR3: CASSLTGDTEAFF. The CDR3 nucleotides read TGTGCCAGCAGCCTTACAGGGGACACTGAAGCTTTCTTT. This chain joins TRBV6-6 and TRBJ1-1, with 7 bases matching TRBD1. Germline V lookup: CDR1 MNHNY, CDR2 SVGAGI (reference sequence). The V and J ends lost 6 bases and 3 bases, in that order; junction bases with no gene match: 4. CDR3 length equals 13 residues.

CDR3 sequence reads: CASSPTGGERNEQYF. CDR3 coding DNA: TGTGCCAGCAGCCCAACAGGGGGCGAAAGAAACGAGCAGTACTTC. The chain joins TRBV11-2 to TRBJ2-7; 9 positions agree with TRBD1. The germline CDR1 and CDR2 sequences are SGHAT and FQNNGV. V lost 5 bases to trimming and J lost 5 bases; unmatched junction nucleotides: 10. The CDR3 totals 15 residues.

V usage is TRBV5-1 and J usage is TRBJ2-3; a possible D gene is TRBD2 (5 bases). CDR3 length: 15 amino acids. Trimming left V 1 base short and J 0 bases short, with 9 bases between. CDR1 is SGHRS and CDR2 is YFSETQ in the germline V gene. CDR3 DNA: TGCGCCAGCAGCTTGCAGCGGAGAAGCACAGATACGCAGTATTTT. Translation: CASSLQRRSTDTQYF.

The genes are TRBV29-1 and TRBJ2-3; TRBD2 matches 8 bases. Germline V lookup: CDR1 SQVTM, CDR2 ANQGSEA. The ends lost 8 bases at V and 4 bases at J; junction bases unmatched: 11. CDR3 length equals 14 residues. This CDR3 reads CSTLSGAGADTQYF. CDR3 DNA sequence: TGCAGCACCCTTAGCGGGGCTGGGGCAGATACGCAGTATTTT.

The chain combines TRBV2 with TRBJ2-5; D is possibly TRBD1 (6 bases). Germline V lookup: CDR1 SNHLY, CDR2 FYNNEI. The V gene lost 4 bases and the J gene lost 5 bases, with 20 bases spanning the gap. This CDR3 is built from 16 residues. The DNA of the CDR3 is TGTGCCAGCAGTGTTAGGACAGCCTCAACGGGGGAGACCCAGTACTTC. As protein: CASSVRTASTGETQYF.

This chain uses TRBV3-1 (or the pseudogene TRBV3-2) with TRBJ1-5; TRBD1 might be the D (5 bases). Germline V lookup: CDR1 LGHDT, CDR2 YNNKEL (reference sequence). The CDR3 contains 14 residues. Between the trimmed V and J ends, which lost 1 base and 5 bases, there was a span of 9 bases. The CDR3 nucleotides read TGTGCCAGCAGCCAAGGGGGAGGGGATCAGCCCCAGCATTTT. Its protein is CASSQGGGDQPQHF.

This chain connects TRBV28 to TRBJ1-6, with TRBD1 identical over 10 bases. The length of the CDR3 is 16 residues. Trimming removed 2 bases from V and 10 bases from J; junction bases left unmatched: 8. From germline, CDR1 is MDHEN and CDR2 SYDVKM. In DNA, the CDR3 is TGTGCCAGCAGTTTAGAGCCGGGACAGGGGACATCACCCCTCCACTTT. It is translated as CASSLEPGQGTSPLHF.

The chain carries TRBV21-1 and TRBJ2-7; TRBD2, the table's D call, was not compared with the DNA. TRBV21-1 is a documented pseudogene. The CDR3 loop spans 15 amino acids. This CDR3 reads CASTKRGGTIYEQYF. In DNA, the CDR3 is TGTGCCAGCACAAAAAGGGGGGGAACTATTTACGAGCAGTACTTC.

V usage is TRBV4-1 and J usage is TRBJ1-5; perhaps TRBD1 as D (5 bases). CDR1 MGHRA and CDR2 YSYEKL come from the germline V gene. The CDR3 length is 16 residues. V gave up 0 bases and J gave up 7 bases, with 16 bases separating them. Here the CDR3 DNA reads TGCGCCAGCAGCCAAGATGGATCCAGGGCTTACCAGCCCCAGCATTTT. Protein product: CASSQDGSRAYQPQHF.

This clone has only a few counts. The CDR3 bases are TGCAGCGTTGAACCTGACACCGCAGATACGCAGTATTTT. It yields the protein CSVEPDTADTQYF. This rearrangement joins TRBV29-1 to TRBJ2-3; D unresolved. From germline, CDR1 is SQVTM and CDR2 ANQGSEA. V lost 2 bases and J lost 4, with 10 bases in between. The CDR3 contains 13 residues.

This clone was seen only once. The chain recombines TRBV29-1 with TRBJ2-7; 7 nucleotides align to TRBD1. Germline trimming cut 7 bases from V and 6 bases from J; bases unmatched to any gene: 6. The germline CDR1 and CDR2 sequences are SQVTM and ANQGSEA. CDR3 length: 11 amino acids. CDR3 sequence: CSGQGGGEQYF. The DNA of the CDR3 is TGCAGCGGACAGGGCGGTGGCGAGCAGTACTTC.

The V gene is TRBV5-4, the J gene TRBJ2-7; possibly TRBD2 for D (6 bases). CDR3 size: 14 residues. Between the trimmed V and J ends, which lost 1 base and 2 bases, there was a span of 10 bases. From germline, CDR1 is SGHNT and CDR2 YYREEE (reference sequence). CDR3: CASSLRLDPYEQYF. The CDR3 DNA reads TGTGCCAGCAGCTTGCGACTAGACCCCTACGAGCAGTACTTC.

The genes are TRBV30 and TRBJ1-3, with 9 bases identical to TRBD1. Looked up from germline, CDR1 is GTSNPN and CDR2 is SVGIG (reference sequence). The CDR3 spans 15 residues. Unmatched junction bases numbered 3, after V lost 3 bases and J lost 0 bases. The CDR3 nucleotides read TGTGCCTGGAGCGGGGGACAGGGCTCTGGAAACACCATATATTTT. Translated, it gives CAWSGGQGSGNTIYF. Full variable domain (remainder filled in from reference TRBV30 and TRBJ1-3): SQTIHQWPATLVQPVGSPLSLECTVEGTSNPNLYWYRQAAGRGLQLLFYSVGIGQISSEVPQNLSASRPQDRQFILSSKKLLLSDSGFYLCAWSGGQGSGNTIYFGEGSWLTVV.

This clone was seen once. CDR3 DNA sequence: TGTGCCAGCACCTTGCACGGGAACACCGGGGAGCTGTTTTTT. Protein: CASTLHGNTGELFF. The V call is TRBV6-5, the J call TRBJ2-2, with D uncertain. The CDR3 loop spans 14 amino acids. V dropped 7 bases and J dropped 1 base, with 10 bases sitting between them. CDR1 is MNHEY and CDR2 is SVGAGI in the germline V gene.

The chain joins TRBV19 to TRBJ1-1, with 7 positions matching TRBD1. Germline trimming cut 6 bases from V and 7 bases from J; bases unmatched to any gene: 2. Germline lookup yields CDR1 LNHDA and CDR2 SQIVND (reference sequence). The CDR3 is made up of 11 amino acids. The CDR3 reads CASRWDSEAFF. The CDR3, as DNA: TGTGCCAGTAGATGGGACAGTGAAGCTTTCTTT.

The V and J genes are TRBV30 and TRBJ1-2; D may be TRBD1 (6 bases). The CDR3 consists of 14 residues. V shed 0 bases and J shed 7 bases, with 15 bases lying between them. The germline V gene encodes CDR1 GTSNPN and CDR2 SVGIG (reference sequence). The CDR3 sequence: CAWSVLGAGAGYTF. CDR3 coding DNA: TGTGCCTGGAGTGTACTAGGGGCAGGGGCTGGCTACACCTTC.